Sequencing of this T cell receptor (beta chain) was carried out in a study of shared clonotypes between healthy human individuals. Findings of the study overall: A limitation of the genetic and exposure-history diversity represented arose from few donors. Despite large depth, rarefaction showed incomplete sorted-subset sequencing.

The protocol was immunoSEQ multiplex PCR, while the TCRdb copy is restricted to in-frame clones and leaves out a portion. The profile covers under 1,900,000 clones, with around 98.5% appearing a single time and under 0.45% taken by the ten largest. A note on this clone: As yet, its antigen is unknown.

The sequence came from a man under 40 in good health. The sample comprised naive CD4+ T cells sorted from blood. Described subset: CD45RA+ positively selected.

In nucleotides, the CDR3 is TGCAGCGCAAGTCGGCCGGGCAATGAGCAGTTCTTC. Residues: CSASRPGNEQFF. This chain joins TRBV29-1 and TRBJ2-1; no firm D call. V shed 7 bases and J shed 6 bases, with 13 bases lying between them. CDR1 and CDR2 (germline): SQVTM, ANQGSEA. The CDR3 extends over 12 amino acids.